The T cell receptor beta chain described here comes from a study of CD4+ T cells in melanoma. Assay: immunoSEQ multiplex PCR; the TCRdb copy retains only in-frame clones and omits some. The data contain fewer than 55,000 clones, nearly 90% of them singletons. Germline lookup yields CDR1 SEHNR and CDR2 FQNEAQ (reference sequence). With V trimmed by 4 bases and J by 5 bases, 8 bases remained unmatched. The CDR3 runs to 16 residues. Findings of the study overall: Neoantigen-specific CD4+ T cells in melanoma reportedly had diverse differentiation states. A reported correlation linked neoantigen-specific CD4+ T cells to CD8+, macrophage and B cell function.

Worth noting for this clone: The target antigen is unknown.

Sample: peripheral blood. The chain carries TRBV7-9 and TRBJ2-5; 12 bases map to TRBD2. The TCR was taken from a human donor with melanoma. As DNA, the CDR3 is TGTGCCAGCAGCTCAGGACTAGCGGGACTGGTTGAGACCCAGTACTTC. This encodes CASSSGLAGLVETQYF.